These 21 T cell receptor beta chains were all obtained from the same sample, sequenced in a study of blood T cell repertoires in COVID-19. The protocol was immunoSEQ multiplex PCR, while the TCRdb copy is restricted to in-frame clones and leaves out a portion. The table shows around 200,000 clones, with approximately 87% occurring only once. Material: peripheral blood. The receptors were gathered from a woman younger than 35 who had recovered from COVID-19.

The CDR3 DNA is TGTGCCAGCAGTTACCCAGGGCATGGAGGCTACACCTTC. This encodes CASSYPGHGGYTF. This rearrangement joins TRBV6-5 to TRBJ1-2; the D gene is possibly TRBD1 (5 bases). Trimming cost V 2 bases and J 8 bases, with 12 bases left between them. Germline V lookup: CDR1 MNHEY, CDR2 SVGAGI. This CDR3 is built from 13 residues.

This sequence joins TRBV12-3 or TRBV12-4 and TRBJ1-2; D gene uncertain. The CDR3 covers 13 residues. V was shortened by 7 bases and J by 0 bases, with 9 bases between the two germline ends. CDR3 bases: TGTGCCAGCACTCCGACACCTAACTATGGCTACACCTTC. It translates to CASTPTPNYGYTF.

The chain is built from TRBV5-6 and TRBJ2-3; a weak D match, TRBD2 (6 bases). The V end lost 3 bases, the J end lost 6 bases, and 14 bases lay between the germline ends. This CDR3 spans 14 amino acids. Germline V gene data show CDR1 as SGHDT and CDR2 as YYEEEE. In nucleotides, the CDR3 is TGTGCCAGCAGCTCATTAGCGGATGTCGATACGCAGTATTTT. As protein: CASSSLADVDTQYF.

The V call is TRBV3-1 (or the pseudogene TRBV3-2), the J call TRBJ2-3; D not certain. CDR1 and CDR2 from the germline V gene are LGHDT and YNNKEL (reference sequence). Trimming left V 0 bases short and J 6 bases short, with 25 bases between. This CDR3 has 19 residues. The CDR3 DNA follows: TGTGCCAGCAGCCAAGATCCAGTGCAGCCAGGATCCCCCTCGGATACGCAGTATTTT. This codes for CASSQDPVQPGSPSDTQYF.

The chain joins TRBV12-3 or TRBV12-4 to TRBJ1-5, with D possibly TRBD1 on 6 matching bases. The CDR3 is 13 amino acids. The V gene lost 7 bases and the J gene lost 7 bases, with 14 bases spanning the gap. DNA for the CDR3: TGTGCCAGCACCCAGGGGAAGTGGCAGCCCCAGCATTTT. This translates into CASTQGKWQPQHF.

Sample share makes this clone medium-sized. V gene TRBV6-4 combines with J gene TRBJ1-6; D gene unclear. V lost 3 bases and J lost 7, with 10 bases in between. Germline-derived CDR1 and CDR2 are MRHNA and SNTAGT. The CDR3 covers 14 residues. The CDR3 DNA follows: TGTGCCAGCAGTGAAGACGGAGCGAATTCACCCCTCCACTTT. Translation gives CASSEDGANSPLHF.

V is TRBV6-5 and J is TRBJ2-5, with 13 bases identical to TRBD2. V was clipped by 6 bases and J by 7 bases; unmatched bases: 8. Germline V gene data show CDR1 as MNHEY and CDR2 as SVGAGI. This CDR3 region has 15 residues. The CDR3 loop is CASSVLAGGPGTQYF. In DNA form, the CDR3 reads TGTGCCAGCAGCGTACTAGCGGGGGGGCCGGGGACCCAGTACTTC.

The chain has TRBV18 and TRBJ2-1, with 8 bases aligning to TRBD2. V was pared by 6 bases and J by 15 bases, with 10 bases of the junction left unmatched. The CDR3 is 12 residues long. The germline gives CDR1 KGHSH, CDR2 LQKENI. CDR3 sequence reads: CASSSKAGVGFF. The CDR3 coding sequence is TGTGCCAGCTCGAGTAAAGCGGGAGTAGGGTTCTTC.

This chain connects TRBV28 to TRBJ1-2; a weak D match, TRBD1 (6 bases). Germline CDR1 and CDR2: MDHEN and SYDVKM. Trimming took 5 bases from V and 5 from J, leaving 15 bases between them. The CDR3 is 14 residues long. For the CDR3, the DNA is TGTGCCAGCAGTCGGCGACAGGCGGAATATGGCTACACCTTC. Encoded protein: CASSRRQAEYGYTF.

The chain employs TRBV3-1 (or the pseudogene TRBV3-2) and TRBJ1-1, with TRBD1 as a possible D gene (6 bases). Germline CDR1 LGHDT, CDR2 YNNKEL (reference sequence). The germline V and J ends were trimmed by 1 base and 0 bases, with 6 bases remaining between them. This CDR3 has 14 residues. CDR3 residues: CASSQGTVNTEAFF. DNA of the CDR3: TGTGCCAGCAGCCAAGGGACAGTGAACACTGAAGCTTTCTTT.

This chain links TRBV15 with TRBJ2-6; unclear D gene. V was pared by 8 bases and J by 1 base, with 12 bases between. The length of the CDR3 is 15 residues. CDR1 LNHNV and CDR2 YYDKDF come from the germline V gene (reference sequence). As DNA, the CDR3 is TGTGCCACCCACTCCGCCTTATCTGGGGCCAACGTCCTGACTTTC. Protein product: CATHSALSGANVLTF.

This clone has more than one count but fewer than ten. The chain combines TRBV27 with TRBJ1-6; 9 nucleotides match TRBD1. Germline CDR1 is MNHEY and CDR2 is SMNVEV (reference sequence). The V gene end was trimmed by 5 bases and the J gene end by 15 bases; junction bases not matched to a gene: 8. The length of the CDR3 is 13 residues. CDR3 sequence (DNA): TGTGCCAGCAGTAAAGGGACAGGGTATGACCTCCACTTT. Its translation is CASSKGTGYDLHF.

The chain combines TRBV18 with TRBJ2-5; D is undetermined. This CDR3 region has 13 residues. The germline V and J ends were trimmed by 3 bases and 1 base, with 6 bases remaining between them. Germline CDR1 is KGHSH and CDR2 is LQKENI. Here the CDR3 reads CASSPNFQETQYF. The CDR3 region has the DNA TGTGCCAGCTCACCTAACTTCCAAGAGACCCAGTACTTC.

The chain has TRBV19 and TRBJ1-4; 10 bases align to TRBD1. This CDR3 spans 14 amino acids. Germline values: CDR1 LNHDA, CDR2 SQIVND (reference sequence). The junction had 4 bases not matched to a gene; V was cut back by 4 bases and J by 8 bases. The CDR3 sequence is CASSKTGGAEKLFF. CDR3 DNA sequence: TGTGCCAGTAGTAAGACAGGGGGCGCCGAAAAACTGTTTTTT.

The chain's CDR3 is CASSQIEANEQFF. The CDR3 nucleotides are TGCGCCAGCAGCCAAATCGAAGCCAATGAGCAGTTCTTC. The J gene is TRBJ2-1, the V gene TRBV4-3, with unresolved D. With 2 bases removed from V and 6 bases from J, the gap between germline ends came to 8 bases. CDR3 size: 13 residues. Germline V gene lookup returns CDR1 LGHNA and CDR2 YSLEER.

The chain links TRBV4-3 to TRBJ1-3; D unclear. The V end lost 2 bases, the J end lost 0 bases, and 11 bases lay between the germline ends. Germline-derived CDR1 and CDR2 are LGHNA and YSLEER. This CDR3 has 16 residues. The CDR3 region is CASSQRGLDSGNTIYF. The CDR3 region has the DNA TGCGCCAGCAGCCAACGAGGGCTGGACTCTGGAAACACCATATATTTT.

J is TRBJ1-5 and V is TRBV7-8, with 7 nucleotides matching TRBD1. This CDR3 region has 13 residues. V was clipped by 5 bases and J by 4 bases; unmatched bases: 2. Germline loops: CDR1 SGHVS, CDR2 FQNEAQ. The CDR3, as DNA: TGTGCCAGCAGCGTCAGGGGGAATCAGCCCCAGCATTTT. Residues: CASSVRGNQPQHF. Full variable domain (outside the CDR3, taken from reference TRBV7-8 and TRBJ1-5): GAGVSQSPRYKVAKRGQDVALRCDPISGHVSLFWYQQALGQGPEFLTYFQNEAQLDKSGLPSDRFFAERPEGSVSTLKIQRTQQEDSAVYLCASSVRGNQPQHFGDGTRLSIL.

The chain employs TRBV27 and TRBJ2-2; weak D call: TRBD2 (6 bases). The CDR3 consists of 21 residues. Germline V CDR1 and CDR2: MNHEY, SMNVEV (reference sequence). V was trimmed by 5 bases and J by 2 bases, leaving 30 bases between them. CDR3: CASSPRLYGGSLLLNTGELFF. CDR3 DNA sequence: TGTGCCAGCAGTCCACGACTGTACGGGGGATCCCTCCTACTAAACACCGGGGAGCTGTTTTTT.

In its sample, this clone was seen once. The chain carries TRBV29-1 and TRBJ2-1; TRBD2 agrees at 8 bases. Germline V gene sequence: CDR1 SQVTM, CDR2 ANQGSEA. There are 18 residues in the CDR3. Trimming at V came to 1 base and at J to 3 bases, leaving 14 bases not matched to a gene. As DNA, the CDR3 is TGCAGCGTTGAAGGGCGGACGGGAGGGACCCGTAACTACAATGAGCAGTTCTTC. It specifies CSVEGRTGGTRNYNEQFF.

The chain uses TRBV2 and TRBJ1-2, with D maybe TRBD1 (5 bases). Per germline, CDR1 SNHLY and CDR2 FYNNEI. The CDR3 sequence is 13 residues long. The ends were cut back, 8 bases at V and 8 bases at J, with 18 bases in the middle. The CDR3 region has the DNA TGTGCCAGCGACGGGGGAGATGGCCTCGGCTACACCTTC. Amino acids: CASDGGDGLGYTF.

CDR3 sequence (DNA): TGTGCCAGCAGCCCTGCCCTAGCGGGTAGATCAGATACGCAGTATTTT. Translation: CASSPALAGRSDTQYF. V gene TRBV3-1 (or the pseudogene TRBV3-2) combines with J gene TRBJ2-3; 8 positions match TRBD2. Germline lookup yields CDR1 LGHDT and CDR2 YNNKEL (reference sequence). The ends lost 4 bases at V and 4 bases at J; junction bases unmatched: 10. This CDR3 is built from 16 residues.